The 23 T cell receptor beta chains below were found in one sample sequenced in a study of cytomegalovirus exposure and HLA in healthy donors. PCR employed 60 Vbeta and 13 Jbeta primers. TCRdb's table, derived via immunoSEQ multiplex PCR, lists solely in-frame clones and lacks some. The sample consists of about 110,000 clones, roughly three quarters of them appearing once. The sample was PBMCs. These TCRs come from a middle-aged man in good health and CMV-seropositive.

V is TRBV15 and J is TRBJ2-3; 7 bases line up with TRBD2. The CDR3 has 15 residues. Germline lookup yields CDR1 LNHNV and CDR2 YYDKDF (reference sequence). The J segment lost 3 bases and the V segment lost 0 bases, leaving 3 bases of the junction unmatched. CDR3 bases: TGTGCCACCAGCAGAGACTGGGGGGGAACAGATACGCAGTATTTT. Translation: CATSRDWGGTDTQYF.

This clone was detected a few times. CDR3 bases: TGTGCCAGCAGTGAGACACAGGGCTTCTATGGCTACACCTTC. This sequence encodes CASSETQGFYGYTF. The genes are TRBV6-1 and TRBJ1-2; possible D gene TRBD1, 6 bases. Germline loops: CDR1 MNHNS, CDR2 SASEGT. V was trimmed by 3 bases and J by 4 bases, leaving 12 bases between them. This CDR3 region has 14 residues.

This sequence joins TRBV19 and TRBJ1-5; no firm D call. The CDR3 extends over 15 amino acids. V dropped 4 bases and J dropped 0 bases, with 10 bases sitting between them. CDR1 LNHDA and CDR2 SQIVND come from the germline V gene (reference sequence). CDR3 loop: CASSTGGISNQPQHF. The CDR3 nucleotides read TGTGCCAGTAGTACGGGAGGGATTAGCAATCAGCCCCAGCATTTT.

This chain uses TRBV7-2 with TRBJ1-2; TRBD1 is a possible D gene (6 bases). CDR1 is SGHTA and CDR2 is FQGNSA in the germline V gene. Trimming cost V 5 bases and J 4 bases, with 17 bases left between them. CDR3 length equals 15 residues. The CDR3 spells CASSPGTRAAYGYTF. The CDR3 DNA follows: TGTGCCAGCAGCCCGGGGACAAGGGCGGCCTATGGCTACACCTTC.

The chain has TRBV14 and TRBJ2-1; 10 nucleotides match TRBD1. The CDR3 has 15 residues. Germline assignment: CDR1 SGHDN and CDR2 FVKESK. With V trimmed by 4 bases and J by 7 bases, 7 bases remained unmatched. CDR3 sequence: CASSRGTGVMNEQFF. CDR3 in DNA: TGTGCCAGCAGCCGCGGGACAGGGGTTATGAATGAGCAGTTCTTC.

The J gene is TRBJ1-2, the V gene TRBV6-1; 7 bases map to TRBD1. The germline gives CDR1 MNHNS, CDR2 SASEGT. The CDR3 runs 17 residues. With 1 base clipped from V and 2 bases from J, the junction kept 10 bases outside the gene matches. This chain's CDR3 is CASSEGFSLGQNYGYTF. CDR3 in DNA: TGTGCCAGCAGTGAAGGGTTCTCCTTGGGACAGAACTATGGCTACACCTTC.

The CDR3 DNA follows: TGTGCCAGCAGCTTGACAGGGAACAATCAGCCCCAGCATTTT. Protein sequence: CASSLTGNNQPQHF. The V call is TRBV7-2, the J call TRBJ1-5, with TRBD1 identical over 7 bases. J gave up 3 bases and V 3 bases, and 2 bases lay outside the gene matches. The CDR3 spans 14 residues. Germline V gives CDR1 SGHTA, CDR2 FQGNSA.

The genes are TRBV30 and TRBJ2-1; 8 nucleotides match TRBD2. The length of the CDR3 is 16 residues. The V gene end was trimmed by 4 bases and the J gene end by 5 bases; junction bases not matched to a gene: 13. Germline CDR1 and CDR2: GTSNPN and SVGIG (reference sequence). CDR3: CAWTHGGASGHNEQFF. The CDR3 DNA reads TGTGCCTGGACTCACGGGGGGGCTAGCGGACACAATGAGCAGTTCTTC.

This sequence joins TRBV5-1 and TRBJ2-2; 10 bases match TRBD2. There are 16 residues in the CDR3. Germline-derived CDR1 and CDR2 are SGHRS and YFSETQ. The J segment lost 6 bases and the V segment lost 1 base, leaving 6 bases of the junction unmatched. The CDR3 sequence is CASSLSLAGDPGELFF. CDR3 nucleotide sequence: TGCGCCAGCAGCTTGAGCCTAGCGGGAGACCCCGGGGAGCTGTTTTTT.

In this sample, this clone turned up a few times. The V and J genes are TRBV7-9 and TRBJ1-4; 7 positions agree with TRBD1. The CDR3 consists of 15 residues. Germline lookup yields CDR1 SEHNR and CDR2 FQNEAQ (reference sequence). Losses at the gene ends were 4 bases for V and 11 bases for J; bases not matched to a gene: 13. The CDR3 region is CASSSETGFPVKLFF. The CDR3 DNA reads as TGTGCCAGCAGCTCAGAGACAGGGTTCCCTGTGAAACTGTTTTTT.

The rearrangement links TRBV27 to TRBJ1-2; D might be TRBD1 (5 bases). V was cut by 3 bases and J by 1 base, with 6 bases left in between. Germline loops: CDR1 MNHEY, CDR2 SMNVEV (reference sequence). This CDR3 region has 13 residues. The CDR3 here is CASSLGRNYGYTF. CDR3 coding DNA: TGTGCCAGCAGTTTGGGGCGTAACTATGGCTACACCTTC.

V usage is TRBV30 and J usage is TRBJ2-3; maybe TRBD1 (5 bases). The CDR3 runs to 12 residues. V was trimmed by 0 bases and J by 8 bases, leaving 9 bases between them. Germline V gene data show CDR1 as GTSNPN and CDR2 as SVGIG (reference sequence). CDR3 nucleotide sequence: TGTGCCTGGAGTGTAATGGGGCGTACGCAGTATTTT. This codes for CAWSVMGRTQYF.

The rearrangement joins TRBV9 to TRBJ2-3; 7 bases are shared with TRBD1. Germline CDR1 SGDLS, CDR2 YYNGEE. This CDR3 is built from 16 residues. V lost 0 bases, J lost 1 base, and 5 bases stayed unmatched. The CDR3 DNA reads as TGTGCCAGCAGCGTAGAAGGGGGCGAGGGCACAGATACGCAGTATTTT. It is translated as CASSVEGGEGTDTQYF. The entire variable domain, with the rest obtained from reference TRBV9 and TRBJ2-3, is as follows: DSGVTQTPKHLITATGQRVTLRCSPRSGDLSVYWYQQSLDQGLQFLIQYYNGEERAKGNILERFSAQQFPDLHSELNLSSLELGDSALYFCASSVEGGEGTDTQYFGPGTRLTVL.

This clone turned up a few times. This sequence joins TRBV6-1 and TRBJ1-2; tentatively, D is TRBD1 (6 bases). The CDR3 sequence is 15 residues long. Trimming took off 2 bases at V and 0 bases at J, with 10 bases between the two ends. Germline CDR1 reads MNHNS; CDR2 reads SASEGT. Here the CDR3 reads CASSEIRQANYGYTF. CDR3 coding DNA: TGTGCCAGCAGTGAAATTCGACAGGCTAACTATGGCTACACCTTC.

This chain joins TRBV6-1 and TRBJ2-3; D perhaps matches TRBD2 (5 bases). Germline V gene lookup returns CDR1 MNHNS and CDR2 SASEGT. The CDR3 is made up of 14 amino acids. The germline V and J ends were trimmed by 2 bases and 6 bases, with 12 bases remaining between them. Written as DNA, the CDR3 is TGTGCCAGCAGTGAACTCGGGGTCGGGGATACGCAGTATTTT. This sequence encodes CASSELGVGDTQYF.

The rearrangement links TRBV6-5 to TRBJ2-5, with D perhaps matching TRBD1 (5 bases). The J call may be faulty, since TRBJ2-7 better matches the DNA end. The CDR3 consists of 12 residues. From germline, CDR1 is MNHEY and CDR2 SVGAGI. The CDR3 spells CASSATGYEQYF. In DNA form, the CDR3 reads TGTGCCAGCAGTGCCACAGGCTACGAGCAGTACTTC.

This clone was counted a single time. V is TRBV30 and J is TRBJ2-7; TRBD2 aligns across 10 bases. The CDR3 totals 13 residues. With V trimmed by 2 bases and J by 7 bases, 5 bases remained unmatched. Per germline, CDR1 GTSNPN and CDR2 SVGIG (reference sequence). For the CDR3, the DNA is TGTGCCTGGAGTCTTCAGCGGGAGGGAGAGCAGTACGTC. It codes for CAWSLQREGEQYV.

This CDR3 is CASTTGSGTGELFF. CDR3 coding DNA: TGTGCCAGCACTACAGGGTCCGGCACCGGGGAGCTGTTTTTT. V usage is TRBV2 and J usage is TRBJ2-2; the D gene is possibly TRBD1 (6 bases). CDR1 is SNHLY, CDR2 FYNNEI, per germline. V lost 7 bases, J lost 4 bases, and 13 bases lay in between. The CDR3 runs 14 residues. The full variable domain, with the rest looked up from reference TRBV2 and TRBJ2-2, is EPEVTQTPSHQVTQMGQEVILRCVPISNHLYFYWYRQILGQKVEFLVSFYNNEISEKSEIFDDQFSVERPDGSNFTLKIRSTKLEDSAMYFCASTTGSGTGELFFGEGSRLTVL.

This chain joins TRBV6-1 and TRBJ1-4; TRBD1 might be the D (5 bases). This CDR3 is built from 16 residues. V was clipped by 1 base and J by 5 bases, with 14 bases between them. CDR1 is MNHNS, CDR2 SASEGT, per germline. The CDR3 sequence: CASSEVQGRGNEKLFF. The CDR3 region has the DNA TGTGCCAGCAGTGAAGTCCAGGGACGGGGGAATGAAAAACTGTTTTTT.

The chain joins TRBV9 to TRBJ2-1; 13 bases are a match to TRBD2. The CDR3 runs to 14 residues. Germline V gene sequence: CDR1 SGDLS, CDR2 YYNGEE. The V segment lost 3 bases and the J segment 8 bases; nucleotides outside the gene matches: 2. In DNA, the CDR3 is TGTGCCAGCAGCGGGACTAGCGGGAGCTATGAGCAGTTCTTC. Its protein product is CASSGTSGSYEQFF.

With regard to this clone: The sample has other DNA sequences that encode this CDR3 too. V is TRBV28 and J is TRBJ2-7; D is undetermined. Germline-derived CDR1 and CDR2 are MDHEN and SYDVKM. Trimming shortened V by 1 base and J by 6 bases, and 7 bases separated the two germline ends. The CDR3 is made up of 12 amino acids. The CDR3 sequence: CASSLSSLEQYF. DNA of the CDR3: TGTGCCAGCAGTTTATCGTCTCTCGAGCAGTACTTC.

V usage is TRBV13 and J usage is TRBJ2-5; TRBD2 agrees at 12 bases. V shed 4 bases and J 4 bases; nucleotides not matched to a gene: 7. There are 16 residues in the CDR3. CDR1 PRHDT and CDR2 FYEKMQ come from the germline V gene (reference sequence). The CDR3 DNA reads as TGTGCCAGCAGCTACGGACTAGCGGGATTGGGAGAGACCCAGTACTTC. It yields the protein CASSYGLAGLGETQYF.

V is TRBV27 and J is TRBJ2-1; the D gene is possibly TRBD2 (6 bases). Germline V gene sequence: CDR1 MNHEY, CDR2 SMNVEV (reference sequence). The CDR3 length is 15 residues. Between the trimmed V and J ends, which lost 4 bases and 4 bases, there was a span of 14 bases. The CDR3 DNA reads as TGTGCCAGCAGTTACGGCGGGATGGGGTACAATGAGCAGTTCTTC. Its translation: CASSYGGMGYNEQFF.